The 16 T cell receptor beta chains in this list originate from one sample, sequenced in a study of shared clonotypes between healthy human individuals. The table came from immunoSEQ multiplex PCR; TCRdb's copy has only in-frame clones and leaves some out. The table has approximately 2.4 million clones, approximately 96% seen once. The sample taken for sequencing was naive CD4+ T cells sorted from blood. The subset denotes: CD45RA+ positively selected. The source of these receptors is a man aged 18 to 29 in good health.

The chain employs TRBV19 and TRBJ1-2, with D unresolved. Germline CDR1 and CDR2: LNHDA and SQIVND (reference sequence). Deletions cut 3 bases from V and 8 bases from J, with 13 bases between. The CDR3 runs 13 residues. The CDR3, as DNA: TGTGCCAGTAGTATTAACTTCCTAGGAGGCTACACCTTC. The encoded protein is CASSINFLGGYTF.

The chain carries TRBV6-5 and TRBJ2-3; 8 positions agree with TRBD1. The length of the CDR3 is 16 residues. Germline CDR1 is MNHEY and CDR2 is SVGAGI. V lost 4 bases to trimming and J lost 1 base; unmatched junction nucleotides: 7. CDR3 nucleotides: TGTGCCAGCAGTTTTTTACTGACAGGGGGCACAGATACGCAGTATTTT. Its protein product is CASSFLLTGGTDTQYF.

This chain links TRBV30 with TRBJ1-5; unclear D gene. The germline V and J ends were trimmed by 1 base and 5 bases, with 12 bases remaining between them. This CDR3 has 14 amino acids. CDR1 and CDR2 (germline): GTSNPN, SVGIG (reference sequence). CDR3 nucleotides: TGTGCCTGGAGTGGACTGAGTGGGTATCAGCCCCAGCATTTT. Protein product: CAWSGLSGYQPQHF. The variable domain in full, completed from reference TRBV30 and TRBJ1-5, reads SQTIHQWPATLVQPVGSPLSLECTVEGTSNPNLYWYRQAAGRGLQLLFYSVGIGQISSEVPQNLSASRPQDRQFILSSKKLLLSDSGFYLCAWSGLSGYQPQHFGDGTRLSIL.

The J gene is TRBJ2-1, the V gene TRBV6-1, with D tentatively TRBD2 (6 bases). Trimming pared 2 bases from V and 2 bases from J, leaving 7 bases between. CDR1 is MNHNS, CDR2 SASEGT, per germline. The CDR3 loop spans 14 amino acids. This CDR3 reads CASSERLAYNEQFF. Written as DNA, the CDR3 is TGTGCCAGCAGTGAAAGACTAGCCTACAATGAGCAGTTCTTC.

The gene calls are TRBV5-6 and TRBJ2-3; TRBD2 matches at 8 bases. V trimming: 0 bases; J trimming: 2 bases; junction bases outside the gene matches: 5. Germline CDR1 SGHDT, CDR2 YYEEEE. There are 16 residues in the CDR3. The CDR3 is CASSLVTSGSTDTQYF. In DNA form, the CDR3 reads TGTGCCAGCAGCTTGGTTACTAGCGGATCCACAGATACGCAGTATTTT.

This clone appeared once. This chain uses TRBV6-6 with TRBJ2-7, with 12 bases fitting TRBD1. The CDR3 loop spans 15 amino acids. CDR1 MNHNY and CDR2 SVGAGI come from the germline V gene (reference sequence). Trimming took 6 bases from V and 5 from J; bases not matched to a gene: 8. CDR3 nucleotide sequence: TGTGCCAGCAGACACATGGGACAGGGGGCAAACGAGCAGTACTTC. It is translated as CASRHMGQGANEQYF.

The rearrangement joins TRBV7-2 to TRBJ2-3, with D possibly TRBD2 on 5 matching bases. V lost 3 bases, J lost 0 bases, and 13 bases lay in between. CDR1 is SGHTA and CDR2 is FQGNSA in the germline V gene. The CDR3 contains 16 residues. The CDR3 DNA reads TGTGCCAGCAGCTTCCGGGGTAGGAGTAGCACAGATACGCAGTATTTT. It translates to CASSFRGRSSTDTQYF. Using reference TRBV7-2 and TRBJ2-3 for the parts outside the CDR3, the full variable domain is GAGVSQSPSNKVTEKGKDVELRCDPISGHTALYWYRQSLGQGLEFLIYFQGNSAPDKSGLPSDRFSAERTGGSVSTLTIQRTQQEDSAVYLCASSFRGRSSTDTQYFGPGTRLTVL.

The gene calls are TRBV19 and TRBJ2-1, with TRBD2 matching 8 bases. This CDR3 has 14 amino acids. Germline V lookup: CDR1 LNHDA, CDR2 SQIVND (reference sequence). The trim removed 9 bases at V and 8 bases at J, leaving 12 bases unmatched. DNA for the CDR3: TGTGCCAGGCAAACGGGAGGGCGGACGCATGAGCAGTTCTTC. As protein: CARQTGGRTHEQFF.

The chain's CDR3 is CASSTQGIGYSPLHF. In DNA form, the CDR3 reads TGTGCCAGCAGCACACAGGGAATTGGTTATTCACCCCTCCACTTT. The chain uses TRBV6-5 and TRBJ1-6; D is perhaps TRBD1 (6 bases). The CDR3 sequence is 15 residues long. Trimming removed 6 bases from V and 8 bases from J, with 17 bases in between. The germline CDR1 and CDR2 sequences are MNHEY and SVGAGI.

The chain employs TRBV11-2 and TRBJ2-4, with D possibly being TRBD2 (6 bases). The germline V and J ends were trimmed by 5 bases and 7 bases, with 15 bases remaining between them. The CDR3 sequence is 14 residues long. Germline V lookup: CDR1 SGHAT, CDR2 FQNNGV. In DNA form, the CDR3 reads TGTGCCAGCAGCACAGAGGCAGGGAGGAACATTCAGTACTTC. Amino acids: CASSTEAGRNIQYF.

The CDR3 loop is CASSMRTGTDTIYF. The CDR3 DNA reads TGCGCCAGCAGCATGAGGACAGGGACGGACACCATATATTTT. The gene calls are TRBV5-1 and TRBJ1-3; 8 positions agree with TRBD1. The germline CDR1 and CDR2 sequences are SGHRS and YFSETQ. The length of the CDR3 is 14 residues. V lost 4 bases to trimming and J lost 8 bases; unmatched junction nucleotides: 8.

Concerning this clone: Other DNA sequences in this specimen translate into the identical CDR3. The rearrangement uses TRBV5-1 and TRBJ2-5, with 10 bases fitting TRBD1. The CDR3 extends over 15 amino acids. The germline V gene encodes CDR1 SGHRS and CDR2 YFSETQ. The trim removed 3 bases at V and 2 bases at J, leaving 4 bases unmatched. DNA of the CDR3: TGCGCCAGCAGCTCCGGACAGGGGGGGCAAGAGACCCAGTACTTC. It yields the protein CASSSGQGGQETQYF. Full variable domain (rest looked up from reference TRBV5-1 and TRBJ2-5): KAGVTQTPRYLIKTRGQQVTLSCSPISGHRSVSWYQQTPGQGLQFLFEYFSETQRNKGNFPGRFSGRQFSNSRSEMNVSTLELGDSALYLCASSSGQGGQETQYFGPGTRLLVL.

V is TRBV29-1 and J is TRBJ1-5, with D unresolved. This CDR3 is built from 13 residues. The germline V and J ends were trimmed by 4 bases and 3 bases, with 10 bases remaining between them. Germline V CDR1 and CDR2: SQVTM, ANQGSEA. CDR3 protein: CSVAGGYNQPQHF. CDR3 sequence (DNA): TGCAGCGTTGCAGGAGGGTACAATCAGCCCCAGCATTTT.

The CDR3 region is CASSYTLGTNYGYTF. In DNA, the CDR3 is TGTGCCAGCAGTTACACGCTGGGGACCAACTATGGCTACACCTTC. The V call is TRBV6-6, the J call TRBJ1-2; a weak D match, TRBD1 (5 bases). Germline V gene data show CDR1 as MNHNY and CDR2 as SVGAGI (reference sequence). This CDR3 region has 15 residues. The V end lost 2 bases, the J end lost 2 bases, and 12 bases lay between the germline ends.

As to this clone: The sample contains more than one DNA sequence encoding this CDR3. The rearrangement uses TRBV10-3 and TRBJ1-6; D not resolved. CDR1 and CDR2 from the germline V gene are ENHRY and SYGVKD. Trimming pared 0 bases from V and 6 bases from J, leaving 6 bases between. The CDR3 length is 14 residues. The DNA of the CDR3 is TGTGCCATCAGTGAGTCGTTTGGTAATTCACCCCTCCACTTT. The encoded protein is CAISESFGNSPLHF.

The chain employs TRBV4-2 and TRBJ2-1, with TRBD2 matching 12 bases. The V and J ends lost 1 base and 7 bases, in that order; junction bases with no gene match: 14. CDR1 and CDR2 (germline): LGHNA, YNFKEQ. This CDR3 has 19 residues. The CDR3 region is CASSQVVGAETSGGNEQFF. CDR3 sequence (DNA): TGTGCCAGCAGCCAAGTAGTGGGGGCCGAGACTAGCGGGGGAAATGAGCAGTTCTTC.